These 28 T cell receptor beta chains were all obtained from the same sample, sequenced in a study of OX40 agonist ivuxolimab in advanced cancers. Sequencing used immunoSEQ multiplex PCR; TCRdb keeps in-frame clones, though not all of them. The sample holds about 73,000 clones, about 87% seen once. Sequences were derived from CD4+ or CD8+ T cells sorted from blood, sampled in a trial of the OX40 agonist ivuxolimab. These receptors were taken from an adult with an advanced solid tumor such as melanoma, head and neck, liver or kidney cancer.

On this clone itself: One end of the junction does not line up with germline, which may come from a read error. The chain links TRBV27 to TRBJ1-5; TRBD1 might be the D (5 bases). CDR3 length: 13 residues. Germline V gene sequence: CDR1 MNHEY, CDR2 SMNVEV (reference sequence). CDR3 DNA sequence: TGTGCCGGCAGTTCCCTCCAGGGTCAGCCCCAGCATTTT. It translates to CAGSSLQGQPQHF.

This clone was recorded only once. The chain is built from TRBV30 and TRBJ2-3; no reliable D call. Germline loops: CDR1 GTSNPN, CDR2 SVGIG (reference sequence). The CDR3 has 13 amino acids. The V gene lost 0 bases and the J gene lost 0 bases, with 4 bases spanning the gap. In nucleotides, the CDR3 is TGTGCCTGGAGTGTTCTTAGCACAGATACGCAGTATTTT. Its translation is CAWSVLSTDTQYF.

The chain employs TRBV27 and TRBJ2-3; TRBD2 matches at 7 bases. CDR1 MNHEY and CDR2 SMNVEV come from the germline V gene (reference sequence). The CDR3 sequence is 15 residues long. V lost 7 bases to trimming and J lost 6 bases; unmatched junction nucleotides: 13. The CDR3 region is CASIGSAGVSDTQYF. The CDR3 DNA sequence: TGTGCCAGCATAGGTTCCGCGGGAGTGAGCGATACGCAGTATTTT.

The DNA for the CDR3 is TGTGCCACCAGCGACCCGAGCAGGACAGTTCTCAATGAGCAGTTCTTC. Translation: CATSDPSRTVLNEQFF. V is TRBV15 and J is TRBJ2-1; perhaps TRBD1 as D (6 bases). Trimming stripped 5 bases from V and 6 bases from J, with 20 bases between. CDR1 LNHNV and CDR2 YYDKDF come from the germline V gene (reference sequence). The CDR3 is 16 amino acids.

This chain uses TRBV28 with TRBJ2-7; 9 positions agree with TRBD1. The length of the CDR3 is 15 residues. CDR1 MDHEN and CDR2 SYDVKM come from the germline V gene. The junction had 13 bases not matched to a gene; V was cut back by 8 bases and J by 5 bases. The CDR3 here is CASQFIRTGAHEQYF. The CDR3 DNA follows: TGTGCCAGCCAGTTTATCAGGACAGGGGCCCACGAGCAGTACTTC.

This chain uses TRBV28 with TRBJ2-3; possibly TRBD2 for D (5 bases). CDR1 is MDHEN, CDR2 SYDVKM, per germline. With 2 bases removed from V and 0 bases from J, the gap between germline ends came to 15 bases. This CDR3 has 17 amino acids. The CDR3 protein is CASSLELRRASTDTQYF. In nucleotides, the CDR3 is TGTGCCAGCAGTTTAGAACTAAGGCGGGCCAGCACAGATACGCAGTATTTT.

The genes are TRBV6-6 and TRBJ2-7; no definite D call. With 6 bases removed from V and 1 base from J, the gap between germline ends came to 10 bases. This CDR3 is built from 13 residues. Germline CDR1 and CDR2: MNHNY and SVGAGI (reference sequence). CDR3 nucleotide sequence: TGTGCCAGCAGCCAAACTACTTCCTACGAGCAGTACTTC. Translated: CASSQTTSYEQYF.

The chain carries TRBV11-2 and TRBJ1-2; D is ambiguous. Trimming removed 5 bases from V and 6 bases from J, with 16 bases in between. Germline V gene lookup returns CDR1 SGHAT and CDR2 FQNNGV. This CDR3 spans 14 amino acids. In DNA, the CDR3 is TGTGCCAGCAGCCCTGGTTGGCAGCTGGATGGCTACACCTTC. This sequence encodes CASSPGWQLDGYTF. The full variable domain, in which reference TRBV11-2 and TRBJ1-2 provide the parts outside the CDR3, is EAGVAQSPRYKIIEKRQSVAFWCNPISGHATLYWYQQILGQGPKLLIQFQNNGVVDDSQLPKDRFSAERLKGVDSTLKIQPAKLEDSAVYLCASSPGWQLDGYTFGSGTRLTVV.

This rearrangement joins TRBV30 to TRBJ2-1, with TRBD2 matching over 7 bases. The CDR3 runs 14 residues. After removal of 2 bases from V and 4 bases from J, the junction contained 5 bases not matched to a gene. Germline lookup yields CDR1 GTSNPN and CDR2 SVGIG (reference sequence). Written as DNA, the CDR3 is TGTGCCTGGAGTAGCGGGATCGGGTACAATGAGCAGTTCTTC. This gives the protein CAWSSGIGYNEQFF.

J is TRBJ2-1 and V is TRBV10-3, with D possibly matching TRBD1 (6 bases). The CDR3 contains 16 residues. With 10 bases removed from V and 0 bases from J, the gap between germline ends came to 19 bases. Looked up from germline, CDR1 is ENHRY and CDR2 is SYGVKD. The CDR3: CATGGIMAVSYNEQFF. The DNA of the CDR3 is TGTGCCACTGGGGGCATCATGGCGGTCTCCTACAATGAGCAGTTCTTC.

J is TRBJ2-7 and V is TRBV4-1, with D perhaps TRBD1 (5 bases). CDR1 and CDR2 from the germline V gene are MGHRA and YSYEKL. Trimming took off 4 bases at V and 0 bases at J, with 16 bases between the two ends. This CDR3 spans 16 amino acids. CDR3 residues: CASSLPITDSSYEQYF. CDR3 sequence (DNA): TGCGCCAGCAGCCTTCCCATCACCGACAGCTCCTACGAGCAGTACTTC.

The CDR3 nucleotides read TGTGCCAGCAGCCCCCGACAGATGAACACTGAAGCTTTCTTT. Amino acid sequence: CASSPRQMNTEAFF. This chain uses TRBV11-2 with TRBJ1-1, with D perhaps TRBD1 (5 bases). The CDR3 has 14 amino acids. Germline-derived CDR1 and CDR2 are SGHAT and FQNNGV. V was cut by 5 bases and J by 0 bases, with 10 bases left in between.

The rearrangement uses TRBV27 and TRBJ2-7, with D maybe TRBD2 (5 bases). This CDR3 has 13 amino acids. Looked up from germline, CDR1 is MNHEY and CDR2 is SMNVEV (reference sequence). Trimming cost V 6 bases and J 1 base, with 10 bases left between them. CDR3 sequence: CASSYRGSYEQYF. CDR3 coding DNA: TGTGCCAGCAGCTACAGAGGGTCCTACGAGCAGTACTTC.

The chain uses TRBV7-9 and TRBJ2-3; D ambiguous. This CDR3 contains 14 residues. CDR1 and CDR2 from the germline V gene are SEHNR and FQNEAQ (reference sequence). Trimming removed 4 bases at V and 2 bases at J, with 10 bases between. The chain's CDR3 is CASSSQLSTDTQYF. The CDR3 DNA reads TGTGCCAGCAGCTCCCAACTCTCCACAGATACGCAGTATTTT.

The chain links TRBV10-3 to TRBJ1-4, with D maybe TRBD1 (6 bases). The germline V and J ends were trimmed by 6 bases and 8 bases, with 16 bases remaining between them. The CDR3 runs 14 residues. From germline, CDR1 is ENHRY and CDR2 SYGVKD. The CDR3 DNA follows: TGTGCCATCAGCCGACCAGGGGAGGGGGAAAAACTGTTTTTT. Encoded protein: CAISRPGEGEKLFF.

V is TRBV5-1 and J is TRBJ2-3; 8 bases line up with TRBD1. Germline assignment: CDR1 SGHRS and CDR2 YFSETQ. The junction had 3 bases not matched to a gene; V was cut back by 3 bases and J by 3 bases. The CDR3 sequence is 14 residues long. The CDR3 here is CASSYGQGTDTQYF. Written as DNA, the CDR3 is TGCGCCAGCAGCTACGGACAGGGAACAGATACGCAGTATTTT.

This clone was recorded only once. The genes are TRBV23-1 and TRBJ1-4; D perhaps matches TRBD1 (6 bases). TRBV23-1 is designated an ORF whose function remains uncertain. CDR3 length: 16 residues. Deletions cut 3 bases from V and 3 bases from J, with 14 bases between. DNA for the CDR3: TGCGCCAGCAGTCAGCCCTGGGGGGCTGCTAATGAAAAACTGTTTTTT. It translates to CASSQPWGAANEKLFF.

This clone occurred once. The chain combines TRBV7-3 with TRBJ2-5, with D possibly matching TRBD1 (5 bases). Germline V gene sequence: CDR1 SGHTA, CDR2 FQGTGA. The V end lost 0 bases, the J end lost 5 bases, and 16 bases lay between the germline ends. The CDR3 sequence is 16 residues long. CDR3 protein: CASSLTGLGLVETQYF. The CDR3 DNA follows: TGTGCCAGCAGCTTAACGGGTCTGGGGCTTGTGGAGACCCAGTACTTC.

The chain combines TRBV30 with TRBJ2-2, with D possibly TRBD1 on 6 matching bases. The V gene's germline CDR1 is GTSNPN and CDR2 SVGIG (reference sequence). The V end lost 2 bases, the J end lost 13 bases, and 17 bases lay between the germline ends. The CDR3 covers 13 residues. CDR3 sequence reads: CAWSLWDIRRLFF. CDR3 DNA: TGTGCCTGGAGTCTTTGGGACATTCGAAGGCTGTTTTTT.

The J gene is TRBJ1-1, the V gene TRBV7-3; D is undetermined. The CDR3 totals 15 residues. The V end was cut by 5 bases, the J end by 5 bases, with 18 bases between. Germline V gene sequence: CDR1 SGHTA, CDR2 FQGTGA. CDR3 sequence: CASSLTSAGSTEAFF. The CDR3 DNA follows: TGTGCCAGCAGCCTCACGTCTGCGGGCAGTACTGAAGCTTTCTTT.

This sequence joins TRBV30 and TRBJ2-1; the D is unclear. This CDR3 contains 11 residues. Germline loops: CDR1 GTSNPN, CDR2 SVGIG (reference sequence). Trimming removed 3 bases at V and 10 bases at J, with 10 bases between. CDR3 region: CAWSPTSEQFF. For the CDR3, the DNA is TGTGCCTGGAGCCCGACAAGCGAGCAGTTCTTC. The full variable domain, its missing parts supplied by reference TRBV30 and TRBJ2-1, is SQTIHQWPATLVQPVGSPLSLECTVEGTSNPNLYWYRQAAGRGLQLLFYSVGIGQISSEVPQNLSASRPQDRQFILSSKKLLLSDSGFYLCAWSPTSEQFFGPGTRLTVL.

V usage is TRBV11-1 and J usage is TRBJ2-7; unclear D gene. V lost 1 base, J lost 3 bases, and 10 bases lay in between. The germline V gene has CDR1 SGHAT and CDR2 FQDESV (reference sequence). The CDR3 sequence is 14 residues long. The CDR3 DNA reads as TGTGCCAGCAGCTTAGAGGGTGTTGGCTACGAGCAGTACTTC. Encoded protein: CASSLEGVGYEQYF.

This chain links TRBV2 with TRBJ2-7; 7 nucleotides line up with TRBD2. The J segment lost 0 bases and the V segment lost 11 bases, leaving 4 bases of the junction unmatched. This CDR3 is 12 amino acids long. The germline V gene encodes CDR1 SNHLY and CDR2 FYNNEI. CDR3 residues: CAGWDYSYEQYF. The DNA of the CDR3 is TGTGCCGGATGGGACTACTCCTACGAGCAGTACTTC.

This clone was detected once. The chain recombines TRBV7-2 with TRBJ1-2; TRBD1 aligns across 7 bases. Trimming took 1 base from V and 4 from J; bases not matched to a gene: 9. The CDR3 sequence is 16 residues long. In germline, CDR1 is SGHTA, CDR2 FQGNSA. The CDR3 DNA follows: TGTGCCAGCAGCTTAGAAAGGGCAGGGGGTTTCTATGGCTACACCTTC. This gives the protein CASSLERAGGFYGYTF.

The DNA for the CDR3 is TGTGCCAGCAGCCCCCGGTCCCGATACGAGCAGTACTTC. Translation: CASSPRSRYEQYF. The rearrangement uses TRBV7-2 and TRBJ2-7, with D unresolved. V was clipped by 5 bases and J by 4 bases, with 12 bases between them. Germline CDR1 is SGHTA and CDR2 is FQGNSA. This CDR3 comprises 13 residues.

This chain uses TRBV7-3 with TRBJ2-1; D perhaps matches TRBD1 (6 bases). This CDR3 has 13 residues. The ends were cut back, 5 bases at V and 8 bases at J, with 13 bases in the middle. Germline V gene sequence: CDR1 SGHTA, CDR2 FQGTGA. The CDR3 region is CASSVYREDEQFF. The CDR3 DNA is TGTGCCAGCAGCGTCTACAGGGAAGATGAGCAGTTCTTC. The full variable domain, with the rest looked up from reference TRBV7-3 and TRBJ2-1, is GAGVSQTPSNKVTEKGKYVELRCDPISGHTALYWYRQSLGQGPEFLIYFQGTGAADDSGLPNDRFFAVRPEGSVSTLKIQRTERGDSAVYLCASSVYREDEQFFGPGTRLTVL.

V usage is TRBV2 and J usage is TRBJ2-7; 8 bases map to TRBD1. Germline V gene data show CDR1 as SNHLY and CDR2 as FYNNEI. Trimming removed 3 bases from V and 6 bases from J; junction bases left unmatched: 7. The length of the CDR3 is 14 residues. The CDR3 sequence: CASSDWGRGREQYF. The CDR3 DNA reads TGTGCCAGCAGTGATTGGGGCAGGGGGCGCGAGCAGTACTTC.

The genes are TRBV2 and TRBJ2-1; D may match TRBD1 or TRBD2 (5 bases each). Germline V gives CDR1 SNHLY, CDR2 FYNNEI. V lost 7 bases, J lost 2 bases, and 15 bases lay in between. The CDR3 has 15 amino acids. CDR3 nucleotide sequence: TGTGCCAGCACCGAGAGTGGGACGGCCTACAATGAGCAGTTCTTC. It is translated as CASTESGTAYNEQFF.